This T cell receptor (beta chain) is from a study of T cells in Graves' hyperthyroidism and ophthalmopathy. Study-level results: Ophthalmopathy was told apart from stable hyperthyroidism by a 13 V-J model. In the blood, most expanded thyroid clonotypes above 0.001 appeared as well.

Trimming took 5 bases from V and 10 from J; bases not matched to a gene: 14. Germline loops: CDR1 SGHAT, CDR2 FQNNGV. The CDR3 is 17 residues long. Concerning this clonotype itself: Its specificity is unknown.

Diagnostic decisions used clinical symptoms, serum thyroxine and TRAb, thyroid ultrasound and orbital computed tomography. First hyperthyroidism diagnosis is when the blood sample was obtained, before any ophthalmopathy symptoms. Regions amplified from RNA transcripts were the TCR beta CDR3 regions. The study used the HTBI primer set for a first-round RT-PCR of the TCR CDR3. TCRdb re-derived calls from the multiplex PCR reads in MiXCR, one entry per CDR3 protein. The sample records some 350,000 distinct CDR3 sequences, around 14% being singletons. This sequence joins TRBV11-2 and TRBJ1-6, with 10 bases fitting TRBD1. The source material was blood. This TCR was sampled from a young woman with Graves' hyperthyroidism that later progressed to Graves' ophthalmopathy. The chain's CDR3 is CASSITGTGVRGSPLHF. The CDR3 nucleotides read TGTGCCAGCAGCATAACCGGGACAGGGGTCAGGGGATCACCCCTCCACTTT.